The 27 T cell receptor beta chains below come from one sample, sequenced in a study of pediatric ulcerative colitis. The rectum was sampled with one to two pinch biopsies at colonoscopy. This table comes from immunoSEQ multiplex PCR, and its TCRdb copy is limited to in-frame clones, with some not included. Here the sample spans more than 15,000 clones, about three quarters being singletons. The source material was gut tissue. The receptors were gathered from a girl between 5 and 17 years old with moderate ulcerative colitis.

V and J are TRBV7-9 and TRBJ2-7; tentative D call: TRBD2 (7 bases). The germline V and J ends were trimmed by 4 bases and 4 bases, with 11 bases remaining between them. In germline, CDR1 is SEHNR, CDR2 FQNEAQ (reference sequence). The CDR3 runs to 13 residues. The CDR3 region is CASSSRGAYEQYF. Written as DNA, the CDR3 is TGTGCCAGCAGCTCCCGGGGGGCGTACGAGCAGTACTTC. Using reference TRBV7-9 and TRBJ2-7 for the parts outside the CDR3, the full variable domain is DTGVSQNPRHKITKRGQNVTFRCDPISEHNRLYWYRQTLGQGPEFLTYFQNEAQLEKSRLLSDRFSAERPKGSFSTLEIQRTEQGDSAMYLCASSSRGAYEQYFGPGTRLTVT.

The rearrangement uses TRBV5-4 and TRBJ1-6; possibly TRBD1 for D (5 bases). The CDR3 is 15 amino acids. Germline CDR1 and CDR2: SGHNT and YYREEE (reference sequence). Trimming left V 4 bases short and J 9 bases short, with 17 bases between. The chain's CDR3 is CASSMGGVVGSPLHF. CDR3 bases: TGTGCCAGCAGCATGGGGGGGGTCGTTGGTTCACCCCTCCACTTT.

The chain combines TRBV2 with TRBJ1-2; D perhaps matches TRBD1 (6 bases). Germline loops: CDR1 SNHLY, CDR2 FYNNEI. The CDR3 has 12 residues. V lost 5 bases and J lost 8, with 12 bases in between. CDR3 DNA: TGTGCCAGCAGTCCCTCGGGGGCGGGCTACACCTTC. Its protein is CASSPSGAGYTF.

This clone was detected only a few times. V gene TRBV27 combines with J gene TRBJ2-7; 9 nucleotides align to TRBD1. The trim removed 2 bases at V and 6 bases at J, leaving 5 bases unmatched. In germline, CDR1 is MNHEY, CDR2 SMNVEV (reference sequence). The CDR3 is 14 amino acids. Written as DNA, the CDR3 is TGTGCCAGCAGTTTAAGGGACAGGGTTGGCGAGCAGTACTTC. Translated, it gives CASSLRDRVGEQYF.

The chain recombines TRBV6-5 with TRBJ2-7, with 9 bases lining up with TRBD1. V lost 2 bases, J lost 3 bases, and 8 bases stayed unmatched. Germline CDR1 and CDR2: MNHEY and SVGAGI. This CDR3 contains 16 residues. CDR3 nucleotide sequence: TGTGCCAGCAGTTACACCGGGACAGGGTTCCTCTACGAGCAGTACTTC. As protein: CASSYTGTGFLYEQYF.

The chain combines TRBV7-2 with TRBJ2-7; no reliable D call. The CDR3 runs 13 residues. Germline CDR1 and CDR2: SGHTA and FQGNSA. Trimming pared 1 base from V and 4 bases from J, leaving 8 bases between. CDR3 in amino acids: CASSLEPDYEQYF. The CDR3 bases are TGTGCCAGCAGCTTAGAGCCAGATTACGAGCAGTACTTC.

The chain joins TRBV30 to TRBJ2-6; TRBD1 or TRBD2 may be the D gene (5 bases each). Trimming took off 2 bases at V and 4 bases at J, with 15 bases between the two ends. Germline-derived CDR1 and CDR2 are GTSNPN and SVGIG (reference sequence). CDR3 length: 16 residues. CDR3 sequence: CAWSRVRGDGANVLTF. CDR3 in DNA: TGTGCCTGGAGTAGGGTGAGGGGTGACGGGGCCAACGTCCTGACTTTC.

V is TRBV11-2 and J is TRBJ2-3, with D hard to call. Trimming took off 2 bases at V and 2 bases at J, with 8 bases between the two ends. Germline CDR1 and CDR2: SGHAT and FQNNGV. The CDR3 extends over 14 amino acids. Written as DNA, the CDR3 is TGTGCCAGCAGCTTACGAACGCTCACAGATACGCAGTATTTT. This codes for CASSLRTLTDTQYF.

The V gene is TRBV4-2, the J gene TRBJ2-1, with 10 bases lining up with TRBD2. Germline V gene lookup returns CDR1 LGHNA and CDR2 YNFKEQ. J was trimmed by 7 bases and V by 1 base; bases with no gene match: 10. The CDR3 has 17 amino acids. The CDR3 nucleotides read TGTGCCAGCAGCCAAGTAAGCGGGAGGGCCTCTCGGAATGAGCAGTTCTTC. Translated, it gives CASSQVSGRASRNEQFF.

V usage is TRBV30 and J usage is TRBJ2-1, with a possible D match to TRBD2 (5 bases). The CDR3 contains 15 residues. Germline CDR1 reads GTSNPN; CDR2 reads SVGIG (reference sequence). The ends were cut back, 6 bases at V and 0 bases at J, with 15 bases in the middle. The CDR3 loop reads CACRGRGSSYNEQFF. CDR3 bases: TGTGCCTGCCGAGGTAGAGGGAGCTCCTACAATGAGCAGTTCTTC.

The chain joins TRBV5-1 to TRBJ2-3, with no clear D. This CDR3 comprises 15 residues. Trimming took 5 bases from V and 2 from J, leaving 15 bases between them. CDR1 is SGHRS, CDR2 YFSETQ, per germline. CDR3 nucleotides: TGCGCCAGCAGACCCAGCCGCAGGCCCACAGATACGCAGTATTTT. Protein product: CASRPSRRPTDTQYF.

This clone is a singleton in its sample. The genes are TRBV25-1 and TRBJ1-6; maybe TRBD1 (5 bases). CDR3 length equals 15 residues. Germline V lookup: CDR1 MGHDK, CDR2 SYGVNS. The V end was cut by 4 bases, the J end by 8 bases, with 15 bases between. CDR3 sequence (DNA): TGTGCCAGCAGTGGGGTGGGGCAGACTGATTCACCCCTCCACTTT. Translation: CASSGVGQTDSPLHF.

The chain links TRBV2 to TRBJ2-7; 8 bases agree with TRBD1. The CDR3 sequence is 14 residues long. CDR1 and CDR2 from the germline V gene are SNHLY and FYNNEI. Trimming cost V 4 bases and J 1 base; bases outside gene matches: 3. The CDR3 protein is CASSVDRESYEQYF. The CDR3 DNA reads as TGTGCCAGCAGTGTGGACAGGGAATCCTACGAGCAGTACTTC.

The V call is TRBV7-6, the J call TRBJ1-6, with a possible D match to TRBD1 (5 bases). V dropped 1 base and J dropped 7 bases, with 5 bases sitting between them. Per the germline V gene, CDR1 is SGHVS and CDR2 is FNYEAQ. The CDR3 length is 13 residues. The CDR3 sequence is CASSLGGNSPLHF. The CDR3 region has the DNA TGTGCCAGCAGCTTAGGGGGCAATTCACCCCTCCACTTT.

This clone turned up a few times. The chain employs TRBV10-3 and TRBJ2-1, with 9 bases identical to TRBD1. Trimming at V came to 3 bases and at J to 4 bases, leaving 10 bases not matched to a gene. In germline, CDR1 is ENHRY, CDR2 SYGVKD. The CDR3 consists of 17 residues. This CDR3 is CAISDGFGTGSYNEQFF. The CDR3 DNA reads TGTGCCATCAGTGACGGGTTCGGGACAGGGTCTTACAATGAGCAGTTCTTC.

The V and J genes are TRBV11-2 and TRBJ2-1; tentative D call: TRBD2 (6 bases). CDR1 is SGHAT, CDR2 FQNNGV, per germline. This CDR3 contains 13 residues. Trimming removed 3 bases at V and 9 bases at J, with 12 bases between. CDR3 in amino acids: CASSFTGEGEQFF. The CDR3 DNA is TGTGCCAGCAGCTTTACGGGAGAGGGTGAGCAGTTCTTC. Complete variable domain (other parts from reference TRBV11-2 and TRBJ2-1): EAGVAQSPRYKIIEKRQSVAFWCNPISGHATLYWYQQILGQGPKLLIQFQNNGVVDDSQLPKDRFSAERLKGVDSTLKIQPAKLEDSAVYLCASSFTGEGEQFFGPGTRLTVL.

V and J are TRBV28 and TRBJ1-4; perhaps TRBD1 as D (5 bases). Looked up from germline, CDR1 is MDHEN and CDR2 is SYDVKM. Trimming took 6 bases from V and 3 from J, leaving 20 bases between them. There are 17 residues in the CDR3. The CDR3 region is CASSPGTERPSNEKLFF. In DNA form, the CDR3 reads TGTGCCAGCAGCCCCGGGACGGAGCGGCCGTCTAATGAAAAACTGTTTTTT.

The J gene is TRBJ1-4, the V gene TRBV6-1; a possible D gene is TRBD1 (6 bases). Germline V gene sequence: CDR1 MNHNS, CDR2 SASEGT. V lost 3 bases to trimming and J lost 7 bases, with 18 bases between them. The CDR3 has 16 amino acids. The chain's CDR3 is CASSEAWGAGGEKLFF. In DNA form, the CDR3 reads TGTGCCAGCAGTGAGGCCTGGGGGGCCGGAGGTGAAAAACTGTTTTTT.

This CDR3 is CASSSSGSVWGEQYF. In DNA, the CDR3 is TGTGCCAGCAGCTCTAGCGGGAGCGTCTGGGGAGAGCAGTACTTC. The rearrangement links TRBV6-5 to TRBJ2-7; the match to TRBD2 covers 10 bases. The germline V gene has CDR1 MNHEY and CDR2 SVGAGI. With 6 bases clipped from V and 7 bases from J, the junction kept 12 bases outside the gene matches. CDR3 length equals 15 residues.

The count of this clone is one. CDR3 amino acids: CASSYSPGSGANVLTF. DNA for the CDR3: TGTGCCAGCAGTTACTCCCCGGGCTCTGGGGCCAACGTCCTGACTTTC. This rearrangement joins TRBV6-5 to TRBJ2-6; D remains unclear. V shed 0 bases and J shed 0 bases, with 6 bases lying between them. CDR3 length: 16 residues. Germline CDR1 MNHEY, CDR2 SVGAGI.

The chain couples TRBV29-1 to TRBJ2-5; possibly TRBD1 or TRBD2 for D (5 bases each). This CDR3 has 13 residues. V lost 7 bases and J 5 bases, leaving 17 bases between the germline ends. Germline assignment: CDR1 SQVTM and CDR2 ANQGSEA. Here the CDR3 reads CSANHRGQETQYF. The CDR3 DNA reads as TGCAGCGCCAATCACCGGGGCCAGGAGACCCAGTACTTC. Full variable domain (rest looked up from reference TRBV29-1 and TRBJ2-5): SAVISQKPSRDICQRGTSLTIQCQVDSQVTMMFWYRQQPGQSLTLIATANQGSEATYESGFVIDKFPISRPNLTFSTLTVSNMSPEDSSIYLCSANHRGQETQYFGPGTRLLVL.

The CDR3: CASRNSGNIQYF. CDR3 coding DNA: TGTGCCAGCAGAAACAGCGGAAACATTCAGTACTTC. The chain joins TRBV6-6 to TRBJ2-4, with D maybe TRBD2 (5 bases). Germline V gives CDR1 MNHNY, CDR2 SVGAGI (reference sequence). This CDR3 region has 12 residues. With 6 bases removed from V and 6 bases from J, the gap between germline ends came to 9 bases.

The V and J genes are TRBV5-5 and TRBJ2-7; D not resolved. CDR1 and CDR2 (germline): SGHKS, YYEKEE (reference sequence). The CDR3 loop spans 15 amino acids. Trimming shortened V by 2 bases and J by 2 bases, and 14 bases separated the two germline ends. In DNA form, the CDR3 reads TGTGCCAGCAGCTTCGACCCGAACTTTACCTACGAGCAGTACTTC. Its translation is CASSFDPNFTYEQYF.

This chain joins TRBV5-1 and TRBJ2-7; 7 nucleotides agree with TRBD2. The CDR3 totals 16 residues. After removal of 1 base from V and 3 bases from J, the junction contained 10 bases not matched to a gene. Germline loops: CDR1 SGHRS, CDR2 YFSETQ. The CDR3 loop is CASSLSLAGEVYEQYF. Here the CDR3 DNA reads TGCGCCAGCAGCTTGTCGTTGGCGGGAGAGGTCTACGAGCAGTACTTC.

The chain employs TRBV21-1 and TRBJ2-1. TRBV21-1 is described as a pseudogene. This CDR3 has 16 residues. CDR3 nucleotides: TGTGCCAGCAGCAAACCTTCGGGGGCGCGAGACAATGAGCAGTTCTTC. It is translated as CASSKPSGARDNEQFF.

V usage is TRBV9 and J usage is TRBJ2-1, with 11 positions matching TRBD1. V gave up 2 bases and J gave up 5 bases; unmatched junction bases: 6. The CDR3 is made up of 16 amino acids. Germline V CDR1 and CDR2: SGDLS, YYNGEE. The DNA for the CDR3 is TGTGCCAGCAGCGTGTGGGACAGGGGGTGGGACAATGAGCAGTTCTTC. It specifies CASSVWDRGWDNEQFF.

The V gene is TRBV7-3, the J gene TRBJ2-5, with D unresolved. This CDR3 has 14 amino acids. V lost 1 base and J 2 bases, leaving 8 bases between the germline ends. Looked up from germline, CDR1 is SGHTA and CDR2 is FQGTGA. The CDR3 region is CASSLNSFQETQYF. The CDR3 nucleotides read TGTGCCAGCAGCTTAAACTCCTTTCAAGAGACCCAGTACTTC.